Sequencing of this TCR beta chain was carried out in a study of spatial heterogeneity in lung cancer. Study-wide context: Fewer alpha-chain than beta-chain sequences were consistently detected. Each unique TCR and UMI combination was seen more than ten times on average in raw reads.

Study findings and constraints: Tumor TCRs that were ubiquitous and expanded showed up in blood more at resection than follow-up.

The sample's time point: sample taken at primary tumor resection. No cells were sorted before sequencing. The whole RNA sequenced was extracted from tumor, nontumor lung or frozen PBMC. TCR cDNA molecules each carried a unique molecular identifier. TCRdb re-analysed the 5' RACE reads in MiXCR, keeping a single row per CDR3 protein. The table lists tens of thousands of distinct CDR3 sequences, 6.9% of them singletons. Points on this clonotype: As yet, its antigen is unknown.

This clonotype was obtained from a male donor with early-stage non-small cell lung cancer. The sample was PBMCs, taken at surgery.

The CDR3 sequence: CASSEAFGGILYGYTF. For the CDR3, the DNA is TGTGCCAGCAGTGAAGCTTTCGGGGGCATTCTTTATGGCTACACCTTC. The chain employs TRBV6-1 and TRBJ1-2; D might be TRBD1 (6 bases). V lost 0 bases and J lost 5, with 16 bases in between. The germline CDR1 and CDR2 sequences are MNHNS and SASEGT. The CDR3 extends over 16 amino acids.